This paragraph covers one T cell receptor (beta chain) sequence. Its antigen has not been determined. Base qualities are not provided; no much larger clone lies one nucleotide away. This sample is part of a study of blood T cell repertoires in COVID-19 (dated by TCRdb to the early 2020s). Concerning the study at large: Samples from collaborators originated in the United States, Italy and Spain and spanned both the acute and convalescent phases of COVID-19. The repertoires were released in a freely available public database meant as a resource for research on the immune response to SARS-CoV-2. Subjects who had been exposed to COVID-19, were actively infected with it, or had recovered from it provided the deeply sampled blood TCRbeta repertoires that made up the dataset. The samples were drawn from two sources: the first 160 participants of the ongoing ImmuneRACE study, and 1,000 to 1,500 subjects contributed by 6 global collaborators. The prospective study material was composed of cDNA or gDNA derived from T cells, B-cell-depleted T cells, or PBMCs. Nearly every sample came with metadata listing a de-identified subject ID, COVID-19 status, age in years and sex. HLA class I and class II types, where available, came from metadata supplied by the sample provider rather than from assay-based typing. Study-wide findings and limitations: The amount of clinical and demographic metadata varied by source and participant and was provided uncurated.

Enrolling through a virtual design, the prospective study's participants ranged in age from roughly 18 to 89 years and lived across about two dozen United States geographic areas. Cohort assignment in the prospective study relied on participant-reported clinical history from a screening survey and a study questionnaire. For ImmuneRACE Cohort 3, a participant was defined as recovered based on two consecutive negative NP/OP PCR tests, clearance by a healthcare professional, or resolution of symptoms. Each participant in the prospective study had whole blood, serum and a nasopharyngeal or oropharyngeal swab collected by mobile phlebotomists. Participants in the prospective study had the option to provide additional blood draws and questionnaires over a roughly 2-month period. Before DNA extraction, prospective study blood samples were shipped either frozen or at room temperature. TCRbeta CDR3 regions were amplified from genomic DNA using the immunoSEQ Assay, a bias-controlled multiplex PCR. The original pipeline was this. Within the assay, amplification of reference gene primers was used to estimate how many nucleated cells each sample contained. To quantify the absolute abundance of each unique TCRbeta CDR3 rearrangement, sequence reads were collapsed and filtered. For each sample, productive Simpson clonality was calculated as the square root of Simpson's diversity index over productive rearrangements. The table comes from immuneACCESS by way of TCRdb, which keeps in-frame sequences with V and J called. Part of the clones is missing from these tables; in studies checked, under half for an unresolved V gene and the rest for unknown reasons. Clone size and the V and J calls come from that table; the DNA yielded D and trimming. In all, the sample holds more than 250,000 clones, and 80% to 90% of those were seen once. Together, the top ten hold about 10% of the sample.

In the germline V gene, CDR1 corresponds to KGHDR and CDR2 to SFDVKD. Germline trimming amounts to 4 bases on V and 2 bases on J, with 4 as the count of junction bases outside the gene matches. Measured from the cysteine to the phenylalanine, the CDR3 is 15 residues long. The retained sequence is limited to the CDR3, 45 bases, with the frame set at the first base. Sequencing was carried out using PBMCs or T cells enriched from blood (not recorded which). The receptor's source is a young woman who had recovered from COVID-19. The chain links TRBV24-1 with TRBJ2-1; 7 central bases correspond to TRBD2. CDR3 region: CATSDPSGPYNEQFF. Here is the DNA: TGTGCCACCAGTGACCCTAGCGGCCCCTACAATGAGCAGTTCTTC.